This section outlines one T cell receptor (beta chain) sequence together with its context. The CDR3 extends over 15 amino acids. V was pared by 7 bases and J by 0 bases, with 6 bases of the junction left unmatched. The germline CDR1 and CDR2 sequences are LNHDA and SQIVND (reference sequence). In the original workflow: Reference gene primers were amplified, and this amplification served to estimate nucleated cell counts. TCRdb's copy holds only in-frame clones and misses some; the assay was immunoSEQ multiplex PCR. V and J calls and clone size are copied from that table; D and trimming were computed from the DNA. The table has under 200,000 clones, around 83% seen once. This sample stems from a study of blood T cell repertoires in COVID-19. The age range of participants was about 18 to 95 years, with residence in about two dozen US areas. Assignments of participants to cohorts depended upon their own reported clinical history.

The receptor was isolated from a middle-aged woman in a cohort exposed to, infected with or recovered from COVID-19 (not recorded which). The chain couples TRBV19 to TRBJ2-1; 7 nucleotides line up with TRBD2. Material: PBMCs or T cells enriched from blood (not recorded which). In DNA form, the CDR3 reads TGTGCCAGTATCCAGGGACTACACTCCTACAATGAGCAGTTCTTC. This codes for CASIQGLHSYNEQFF.